The TCR beta chain described here comes from a study of CD8 T cells in ankylosing spondylitis. Study-level points and caveats: The study identified a TCR beta motif of roughly eight highly homologous variants that appeared characteristic of ankylosing spondylitis blood.

For this clonotype: Its antigen remains unidentified.

TCRdb ran MiXCR on the 5' RACE reads and lists one entry per CDR3 protein. In the table there are a few hundred thousand distinct CDR3 sequences, about 22% of which are singletons. CDR3 length equals 14 residues. Trimming at V came to 6 bases and at J to 4 bases, leaving 4 bases not matched to a gene. Germline CDR1 SGHNT, CDR2 YENEEA. The gene calls are TRBV11-3 and TRBJ2-3, with 10 bases lining up with TRBD2. Sequencing was performed on blood, either unsorted or a sorted T cell fraction (not recorded which). This clonotype was sampled from a male donor with ankylosing spondylitis. This chain's CDR3 is CASSSAGGPDTQYF. In DNA form, the CDR3 reads TGTGCCAGCAGTTCAGCGGGAGGGCCAGATACGCAGTATTTT.